The clone carrying this T cell receptor (beta chain) has a handful of counts. What it binds is unknown. The data stem from a study of T-cell memory formation after mild COVID-19. Study background: Largely donor-specific TCR clusters were found. Overall study findings and caveats: Most CD4+ clones that shrank were in CM and EM, while CD8+ ones turned up in EMRA. Specificity for SARS-CoV-2 was not confirmed among the second-wave clones peaking on day 37.

MiXCR, applied by TCRdb to the 5' RACE reads, yields one record per CDR3 protein. The table has about 560,000 distinct CDR3 sequences, roughly 17% seen once. The sequence came from an adult woman who had mild COVID-19 (a few samples of this study predate the infection). Cell type and time point are not known. Sequencing was carried out using PBMCs or a T cell subset sorted from them (not recorded which).

CDR3 DNA: TGTGCCAGCAGTCCGCAGGGGACGGGTGGCTACACCTTC. This gives the protein CASSPQGTGGYTF. The chain couples TRBV2 to TRBJ1-2; D might be TRBD1 (6 bases). Germline CDR1 and CDR2: SNHLY and FYNNEI. Deletions cut 5 bases from V and 7 bases from J, with 14 bases between. The CDR3 spans 13 residues. Complete variable domain (other parts from reference TRBV2 and TRBJ1-2): EPEVTQTPSHQVTQMGQEVILRCVPISNHLYFYWYRQILGQKVEFLVSFYNNEISEKSEIFDDQFSVERPDGSNFTLKIRSTKLEDSAMYFCASSPQGTGGYTFGSGTRLTVV.